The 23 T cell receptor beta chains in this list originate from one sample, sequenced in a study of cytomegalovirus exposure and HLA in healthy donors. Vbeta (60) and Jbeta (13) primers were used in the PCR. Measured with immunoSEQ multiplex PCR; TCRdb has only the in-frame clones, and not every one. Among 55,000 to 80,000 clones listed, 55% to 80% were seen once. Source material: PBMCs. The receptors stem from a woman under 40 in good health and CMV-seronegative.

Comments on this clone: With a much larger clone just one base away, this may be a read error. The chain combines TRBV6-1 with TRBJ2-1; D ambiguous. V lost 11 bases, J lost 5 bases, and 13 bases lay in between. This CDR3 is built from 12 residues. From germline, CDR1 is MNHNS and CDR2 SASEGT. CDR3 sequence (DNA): TGTGCCGCATCCCCGAGAAACAATGAGCAGTTCTTC. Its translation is CAASPRNNEQFF.

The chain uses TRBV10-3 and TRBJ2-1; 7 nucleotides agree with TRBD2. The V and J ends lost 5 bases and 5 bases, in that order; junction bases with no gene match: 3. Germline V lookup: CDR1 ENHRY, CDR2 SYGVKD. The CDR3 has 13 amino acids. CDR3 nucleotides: TGTGCCATCAGTTCTCGGGGGGACAATGAGCAGTTCTTC. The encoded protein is CAISSRGDNEQFF.

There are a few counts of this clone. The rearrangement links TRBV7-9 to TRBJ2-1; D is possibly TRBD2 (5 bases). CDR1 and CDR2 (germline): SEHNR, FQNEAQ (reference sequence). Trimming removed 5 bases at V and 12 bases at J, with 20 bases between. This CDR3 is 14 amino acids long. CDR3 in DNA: TGTGCCAGCAGCGGCAGGTGGGGAGCGGCTGGGCAGTTCTTC. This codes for CASSGRWGAAGQFF.

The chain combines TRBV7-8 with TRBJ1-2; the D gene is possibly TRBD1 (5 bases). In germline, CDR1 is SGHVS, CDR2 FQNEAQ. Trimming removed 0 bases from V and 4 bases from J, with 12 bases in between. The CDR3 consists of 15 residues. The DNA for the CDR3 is TGTGCCAGCAGCTTAGCCCAGACAGCCGGCTATGGCTACACCTTC. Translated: CASSLAQTAGYGYTF. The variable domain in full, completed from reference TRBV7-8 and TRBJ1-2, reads GAGVSQSPRYKVAKRGQDVALRCDPISGHVSLFWYQQALGQGPEFLTYFQNEAQLDKSGLPSDRFFAERPEGSVSTLKIQRTQQEDSAVYLCASSLAQTAGYGYTFGSGTRLTVV.

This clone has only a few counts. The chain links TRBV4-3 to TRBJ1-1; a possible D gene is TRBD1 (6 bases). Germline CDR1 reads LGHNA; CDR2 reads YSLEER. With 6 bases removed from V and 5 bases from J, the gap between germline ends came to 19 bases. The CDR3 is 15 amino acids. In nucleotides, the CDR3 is TGCGCCAGCAGAATAGCGCGGGGGCTGGGGACTGAAGCTTTCTTT. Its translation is CASRIARGLGTEAFF.

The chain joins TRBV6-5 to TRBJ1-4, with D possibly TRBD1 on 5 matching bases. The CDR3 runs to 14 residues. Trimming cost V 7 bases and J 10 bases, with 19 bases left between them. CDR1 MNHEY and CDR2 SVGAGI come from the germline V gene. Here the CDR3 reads CASNPRRGQGKLFF. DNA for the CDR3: TGTGCCAGCAACCCTAGGAGGGGCCAGGGAAAACTGTTTTTT.

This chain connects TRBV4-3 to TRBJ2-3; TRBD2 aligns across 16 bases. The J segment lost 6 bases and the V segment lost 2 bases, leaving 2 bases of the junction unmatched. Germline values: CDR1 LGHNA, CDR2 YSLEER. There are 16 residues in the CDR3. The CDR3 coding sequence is TGCGCCAGCAGCCAACAGGGACTAGCGGGGGGGGATACGCAGTATTTT. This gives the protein CASSQQGLAGGDTQYF.

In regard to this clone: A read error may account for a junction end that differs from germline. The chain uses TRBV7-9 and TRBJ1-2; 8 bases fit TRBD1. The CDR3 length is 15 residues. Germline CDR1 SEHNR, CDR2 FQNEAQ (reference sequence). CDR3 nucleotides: TGTTCCAGCAGCGCCCTGGACAGGGCGAACTATGGCTACACCTTC. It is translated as CSSSALDRANYGYTF.

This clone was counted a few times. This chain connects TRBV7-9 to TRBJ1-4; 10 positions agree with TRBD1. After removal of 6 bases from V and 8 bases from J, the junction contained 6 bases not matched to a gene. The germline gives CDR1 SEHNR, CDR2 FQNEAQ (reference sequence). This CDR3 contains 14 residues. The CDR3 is CASRADRGAEKLFF. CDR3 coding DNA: TGTGCCAGCAGGGCGGACAGGGGGGCGGAAAAACTGTTTTTT.

CDR3 bases: TGCGCCAGCAGCTTCCGGGACAGGGTGAGAGAGACCCAGTACTTC. This codes for CASSFRDRVRETQYF. The chain couples TRBV5-1 to TRBJ2-5; TRBD1 matches at 9 bases. This CDR3 region has 15 residues. Germline V gives CDR1 SGHRS, CDR2 YFSETQ. V gave up 2 bases and J gave up 4 bases; unmatched junction bases: 6.

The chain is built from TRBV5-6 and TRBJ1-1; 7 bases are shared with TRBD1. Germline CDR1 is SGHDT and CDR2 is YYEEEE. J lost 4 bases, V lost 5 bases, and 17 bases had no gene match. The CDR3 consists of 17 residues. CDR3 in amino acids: CASSPFGGDRAGTEAFF. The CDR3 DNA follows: TGTGCCAGCAGTCCCTTTGGGGGTGACAGGGCAGGCACTGAAGCTTTCTTT.

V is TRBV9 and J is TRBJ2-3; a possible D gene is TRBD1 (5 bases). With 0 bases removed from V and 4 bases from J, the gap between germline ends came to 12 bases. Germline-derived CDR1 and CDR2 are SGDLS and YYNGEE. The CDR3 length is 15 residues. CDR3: CASSVGGGHADTQYF. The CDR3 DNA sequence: TGTGCCAGCAGCGTAGGGGGCGGACACGCAGATACGCAGTATTTT.

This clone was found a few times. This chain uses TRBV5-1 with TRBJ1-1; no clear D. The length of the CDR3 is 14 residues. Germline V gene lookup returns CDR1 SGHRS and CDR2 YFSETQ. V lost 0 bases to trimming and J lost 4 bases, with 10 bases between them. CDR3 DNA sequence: TGCGCCAGCAGCTTGGGAGGTACAACCACTGAAGCTTTCTTT. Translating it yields CASSLGGTTTEAFF.

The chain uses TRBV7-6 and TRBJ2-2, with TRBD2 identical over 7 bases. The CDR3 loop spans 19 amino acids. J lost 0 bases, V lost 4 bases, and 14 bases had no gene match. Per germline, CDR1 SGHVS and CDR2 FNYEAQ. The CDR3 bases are TGTGCCAGCAGCTACTTACTGGGGGGGGGACCCGCGAACACCGGGGAGCTGTTTTTT. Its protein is CASSYLLGGGPANTGELFF.

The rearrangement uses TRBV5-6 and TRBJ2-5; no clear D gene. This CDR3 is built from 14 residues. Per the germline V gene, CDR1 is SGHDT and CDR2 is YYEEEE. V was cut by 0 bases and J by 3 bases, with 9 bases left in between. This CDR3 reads CASSLGGFEETQYF. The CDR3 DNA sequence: TGTGCCAGCAGCTTGGGTGGCTTTGAAGAGACCCAGTACTTC.

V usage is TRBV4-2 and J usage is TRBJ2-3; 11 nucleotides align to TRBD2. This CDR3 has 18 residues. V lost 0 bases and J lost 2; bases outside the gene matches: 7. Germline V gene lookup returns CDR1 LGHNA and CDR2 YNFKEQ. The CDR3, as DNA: TGTGCCAGCAGCCAAGATTGGGCTAGCGGGAGGAACACAGATACGCAGTATTTT. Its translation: CASSQDWASGRNTDTQYF.

The CDR3 DNA reads as TGTGCCAGCTCGATACTCCAGGGTGAAGCTTTCTTT. It yields the protein CASSILQGEAFF. The chain links TRBV18 to TRBJ1-1; D perhaps matches TRBD1 (5 bases). The CDR3 runs 12 residues. The V gene lost 6 bases and the J gene lost 7 bases, with 12 bases spanning the gap. Germline V gives CDR1 KGHSH, CDR2 LQKENI. Variable domain in full (rest from reference TRBV18 and TRBJ1-1): NAGVMQNPRHLVRRRGQEARLRCSPMKGHSHVYWYRQLPEEGLKFMVYLQKENIIDESGMPKERFSAEFPKEGPSILRIQQVVRGDSAAYFCASSILQGEAFFGQGTRLTVV.

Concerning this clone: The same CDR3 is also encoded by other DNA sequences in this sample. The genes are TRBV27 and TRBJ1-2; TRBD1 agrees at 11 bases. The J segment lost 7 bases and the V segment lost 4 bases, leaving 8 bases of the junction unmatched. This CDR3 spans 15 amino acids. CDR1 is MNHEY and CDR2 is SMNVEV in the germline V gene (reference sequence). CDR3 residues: CASSSLDRGRGGYTF. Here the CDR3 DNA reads TGTGCCAGCAGTTCCTTGGACAGGGGGCGCGGTGGCTACACCTTC.

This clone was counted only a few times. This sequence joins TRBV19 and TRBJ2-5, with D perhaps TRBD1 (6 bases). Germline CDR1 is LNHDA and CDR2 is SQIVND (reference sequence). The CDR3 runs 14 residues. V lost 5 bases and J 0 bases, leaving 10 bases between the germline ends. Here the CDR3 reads CASSFSGDQETQYF. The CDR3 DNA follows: TGTGCCAGTAGTTTCTCAGGGGACCAAGAGACCCAGTACTTC.

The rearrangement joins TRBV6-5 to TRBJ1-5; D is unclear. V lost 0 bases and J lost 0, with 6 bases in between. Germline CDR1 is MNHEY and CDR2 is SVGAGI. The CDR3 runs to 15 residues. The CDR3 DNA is TGTGCCAGCAGTTACTCGCAGTATAGCAATCAGCCCCAGCATTTT. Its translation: CASSYSQYSNQPQHF.

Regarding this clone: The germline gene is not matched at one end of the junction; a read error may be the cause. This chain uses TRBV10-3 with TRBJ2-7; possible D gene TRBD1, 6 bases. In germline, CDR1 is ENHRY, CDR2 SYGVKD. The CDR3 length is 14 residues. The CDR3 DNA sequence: TGTGCCAGCAGTGATTGGGGGCGCTCCTACGAGCAGTACTTC. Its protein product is CASSDWGRSYEQYF.

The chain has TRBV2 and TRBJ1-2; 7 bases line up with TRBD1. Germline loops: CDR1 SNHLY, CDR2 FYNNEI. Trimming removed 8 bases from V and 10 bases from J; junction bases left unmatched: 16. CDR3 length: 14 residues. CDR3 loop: CASLSTGTASVYTF. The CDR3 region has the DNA TGTGCCAGCCTCTCGACGGGGACAGCTTCAGTCTACACCTTC.

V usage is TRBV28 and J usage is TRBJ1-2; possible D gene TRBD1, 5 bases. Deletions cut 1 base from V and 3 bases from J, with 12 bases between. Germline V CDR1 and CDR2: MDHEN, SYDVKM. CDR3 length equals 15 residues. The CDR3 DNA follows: TGTGCCAGCAGTTTATTGGGGCCGATCGACTATGGCTACACCTTC. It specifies CASSLLGPIDYGYTF.